Each of the 22 T cell receptor beta chains below was sequenced from the same sample in a study of blood T cells in healthy people across ages. Next came a second PCR, run for about 7 to 12 cycles, which used a sample-barcoded 5' primer along with a J-beta primer mix. TCRdb reanalysed the 5' RACE reads using MiXCR and keeps one entry per CDR3 protein. The data contain about 1.4 million distinct CDR3 sequences, 55% to 75% of them singletons. Sequenced: blood. The receptors come from a man aged 18 to 29 in good health.

The rearrangement uses TRBV7-9 and TRBJ2-3; TRBD1 matches at 9 bases. Germline values: CDR1 SEHNR, CDR2 FQNEAQ (reference sequence). The CDR3 runs to 16 residues. Trimming removed 5 bases from V and 0 bases from J; junction bases left unmatched: 6. The CDR3 DNA reads TGTGCCAGCAGCCGAGGGACAGGGACTAGCACAGATACGCAGTATTTT. This encodes CASSRGTGTSTDTQYF.

The V and J genes are TRBV5-1 and TRBJ2-7; 12 bases agree with TRBD2. The ends lost 4 bases at V and 3 bases at J; junction bases unmatched: 8. Germline values: CDR1 SGHRS, CDR2 YFSETQ. This CDR3 spans 16 amino acids. DNA of the CDR3: TGCGCCAGCAGCCCCAGGACTAGCGGGACCGTCTACGAGCAGTACTTC. Its translation is CASSPRTSGTVYEQYF.

This clonotype has a handful of counts. The V gene is TRBV12-3 or TRBV12-4, the J gene TRBJ2-5, with D uncertain. The V gene lost 6 bases and the J gene lost 4 bases, with 12 bases spanning the gap. The CDR3 length is 13 residues. CDR3 sequence (DNA): TGTGCCAGCAGCCCGTACCAGCCAGAGACCCAGTACTTC. Residues: CASSPYQPETQYF.

This chain's CDR3 is CASNFTSGIPHGELFF. The CDR3 DNA sequence: TGTGCCAGCAACTTTACTAGCGGGATCCCGCACGGGGAGCTGTTTTTT. The V call is TRBV7-9, the J call TRBJ2-2, with 10 nucleotides matching TRBD2. The CDR3 is 16 residues long. Germline V lookup: CDR1 SEHNR, CDR2 FQNEAQ (reference sequence). Unmatched junction bases numbered 12, after V lost 7 bases and J lost 7 bases.

The chain has TRBV20-1 and TRBJ2-3; 9 bases are shared with TRBD1. The CDR3 is 14 amino acids. The V gene's germline CDR1 is DFQATT and CDR2 SNEGSKA (reference sequence). With V trimmed by 6 bases and J by 0 bases, 4 bases remained unmatched. The CDR3 sequence is CSAIQGASTDTQYF. In DNA, the CDR3 is TGCAGTGCCATACAGGGGGCGAGCACAGATACGCAGTATTTT.

Ten or more counts support this clonotype. This sequence joins TRBV20-1 and TRBJ2-1; 10 bases map to TRBD2. The germline CDR1 and CDR2 sequences are DFQATT and SNEGSKA (reference sequence). With 4 bases clipped from V and 5 bases from J, the junction kept 5 bases outside the gene matches. The CDR3 length is 14 residues. CDR3 sequence (DNA): TGCAGTGCTAATAGCGGGGGGTACGACAATGAGCAGTTCTTC. This gives the protein CSANSGGYDNEQFF.

The V call is TRBV12-3 or TRBV12-4, the J call TRBJ2-3; a possible D gene is TRBD1 (5 bases). Trimming removed 5 bases from V and 4 bases from J, with 13 bases in between. There are 14 residues in the CDR3. CDR3 coding DNA: TGTGCCAGCAGTCCTCGACAGACTGCAGATACGCAGTATTTT. Translation gives CASSPRQTADTQYF.

V and J are TRBV4-2 and TRBJ1-4, with D possibly being TRBD1 (5 bases). V lost 6 bases and J lost 0, with 11 bases in between. Germline CDR1 and CDR2: LGHNA and YNFKEQ. The CDR3 contains 15 residues. CDR3 sequence: CASRGDLATNEKLFF. In DNA, the CDR3 is TGTGCCAGCAGAGGGGACCTTGCAACTAATGAAAAACTGTTTTTT.

This clonotype has a handful of counts. The CDR3 loop reads CASSQPLAATDTQYF. The CDR3 region has the DNA TGTGCCAGCAGCCAACCACTAGCGGCTACAGATACGCAGTATTTT. This chain joins TRBV3-1 and TRBJ2-3, with 8 bases aligning to TRBD2. The CDR3 runs 15 residues. Trimming took 2 bases from V and 3 from J; bases not matched to a gene: 4. Germline V gene data show CDR1 as LGHDT and CDR2 as YNNKEL (reference sequence).

V is TRBV5-1 and J is TRBJ1-1; D gene uncertain. The ends were cut back, 1 base at V and 1 base at J, with 8 bases in the middle. Germline V lookup: CDR1 SGHRS, CDR2 YFSETQ. CDR3 length equals 14 residues. CDR3 amino acids: CASSLNSRNTEAFF. CDR3 in DNA: TGCGCCAGCAGCTTGAATTCCAGGAACACTGAAGCTTTCTTT.

The V and J genes are TRBV7-9 and TRBJ2-4; 7 bases map to TRBD1. Trimming at V came to 4 bases and at J to 0 bases, leaving 9 bases not matched to a gene. The length of the CDR3 is 17 residues. Germline V gene data show CDR1 as SEHNR and CDR2 as FQNEAQ (reference sequence). CDR3 residues: CASSYPQGDLAKNIQYF. The CDR3 DNA is TGTGCCAGCAGCTACCCGCAGGGGGACCTAGCCAAAAACATTCAGTACTTC.

The chain links TRBV7-6 to TRBJ2-1, with 7 bases fitting TRBD2. V was clipped by 1 base and J by 3 bases; unmatched bases: 6. The germline gives CDR1 SGHVS, CDR2 FNYEAQ. The CDR3 spans 16 residues. CDR3 in DNA: TGTGCCAGCAGCTTAGGTATGGGGGGGGACTACAATGAGCAGTTCTTC. This codes for CASSLGMGGDYNEQFF. Full variable domain (rest looked up from reference TRBV7-6 and TRBJ2-1): GAGVSQSPRYKVTKRGQDVALRCDPISGHVSLYWYRQALGQGPEFLTYFNYEAQQDKSGLPNDRFSAERPEGSISTLTIQRTEQRDSAMYRCASSLGMGGDYNEQFFGPGTRLTVL.

Points on this clonotype: A read error is possible here, since a much larger clone lies one base away. The V gene is TRBV20-1, the J gene TRBJ2-7, with 7 bases identical to TRBD2. After removal of 4 bases from V and 3 bases from J, the junction contained 12 bases not matched to a gene. Germline V gene sequence: CDR1 DFQATT, CDR2 SNEGSKA (reference sequence). This CDR3 region has 15 residues. The CDR3: CSAIPGASGFYEQYF. In nucleotides, the CDR3 is TGCAGTGCTATACCTGGGGCTAGCGGTTTCTACGAGCAGTACTTC.

The rearrangement uses TRBV6-1 and TRBJ1-4, with D maybe TRBD1 (5 bases). V gave up 6 bases and J gave up 5 bases, with 13 bases separating them. Germline-derived CDR1 and CDR2 are MNHNS and SASEGT. This CDR3 contains 14 residues. CDR3 region: CASSSRGLNEKLFF. CDR3 sequence (DNA): TGTGCCAGCAGCAGCCGGGGGTTAAATGAAAAACTGTTTTTT.

This clonotype was found a few times. The chain couples TRBV4-3 to TRBJ2-1, with a weak D call TRBD2 (6 bases). This CDR3 comprises 18 residues. Trimming left V 0 bases short and J 8 bases short, with 23 bases between. Germline V gene lookup returns CDR1 LGHNA and CDR2 YSLEER. CDR3 loop: CASSQDSKGSGLLHEQFF. Here the CDR3 DNA reads TGCGCCAGCAGCCAAGATTCAAAGGGCAGCGGGCTTTTACATGAGCAGTTCTTC.

The CDR3: CASSFGRIAGEQFF. CDR3 in DNA: TGTGCCAGCAGTTTCGGCAGGATAGCGGGAGAGCAGTTCTTC. The chain has TRBV27 and TRBJ2-1; 8 bases match TRBD2. V was pared by 3 bases and J by 10 bases, with 8 bases of the junction left unmatched. The CDR3 totals 14 residues. In germline, CDR1 is MNHEY, CDR2 SMNVEV (reference sequence).

The chain recombines TRBV29-1 with TRBJ2-1; the D is unclear. Trimming stripped 2 bases from V and 8 bases from J, with 16 bases between. Looked up from germline, CDR1 is SQVTM and CDR2 is ANQGSEA. This CDR3 contains 14 residues. Written as DNA, the CDR3 is TGCAGCGTTGAAAATTGGGCTAGTGGGGATGAGCAGTTCTTC. It encodes CSVENWASGDEQFF.

The V gene is TRBV29-1, the J gene TRBJ2-1; D gene unclear. CDR1 is SQVTM, CDR2 ANQGSEA, per germline. The V and J ends lost 4 bases and 5 bases respectively, with 6 bases between them. The CDR3 runs to 11 residues. The CDR3 DNA is TGCAGCGTTGTCCCCGACAATGAGCAGTTCTTC. It is translated as CSVVPDNEQFF.

The CDR3 DNA is TGCGCCAGCAGCTTGGGGCTAAAGAGCGAGCAGTACTTC. This gives the protein CASSLGLKSEQYF. The chain links TRBV5-1 to TRBJ2-4; D uncertain. The DNA end lines up better with TRBJ2-7; the J call may be wrong. The germline V gene encodes CDR1 SGHRS and CDR2 YFSETQ. This CDR3 spans 13 amino acids.

In this sample, this clonotype turned up a few times. V and J are TRBV6-5 and TRBJ2-6; D not resolved. V was clipped by 7 bases and J by 1 base, with 11 bases between them. CDR1 MNHEY and CDR2 SVGAGI come from the germline V gene. The CDR3 spans 15 residues. The CDR3 nucleotides read TGTGCCAGCACTATCGACGGATCTGGGGCCAACGTCCTGACTTTC. It encodes CASTIDGSGANVLTF.

The chain recombines TRBV6-5 with TRBJ2-1; D not resolved. The germline V and J ends were trimmed by 5 bases and 4 bases, with 9 bases remaining between them. Germline CDR1 MNHEY, CDR2 SVGAGI. The CDR3 loop spans 13 amino acids. The CDR3 DNA reads as TGTGCCAGCAGTACGACTCCTTACAATGAGCAGTTCTTC. Protein product: CASSTTPYNEQFF.

This clonotype was seen just once. The genes are TRBV11-2 and TRBJ2-1, with 9 bases identical to TRBD1. The germline V gene has CDR1 SGHAT and CDR2 FQNNGV. Trimming took 5 bases from V and 5 from J; bases not matched to a gene: 10. The CDR3 is made up of 16 amino acids. For the CDR3, the DNA is TGTGCCAGCAGCCCCGACAGGGGGGAATTCGACAATGAGCAGTTCTTC. Translated: CASSPDRGEFDNEQFF. The full variable domain, its missing parts supplied by reference TRBV11-2 and TRBJ2-1, is EAGVAQSPRYKIIEKRQSVAFWCNPISGHATLYWYQQILGQGPKLLIQFQNNGVVDDSQLPKDRFSAERLKGVDSTLKIQPAKLEDSAVYLCASSPDRGEFDNEQFFGPGTRLTVL.